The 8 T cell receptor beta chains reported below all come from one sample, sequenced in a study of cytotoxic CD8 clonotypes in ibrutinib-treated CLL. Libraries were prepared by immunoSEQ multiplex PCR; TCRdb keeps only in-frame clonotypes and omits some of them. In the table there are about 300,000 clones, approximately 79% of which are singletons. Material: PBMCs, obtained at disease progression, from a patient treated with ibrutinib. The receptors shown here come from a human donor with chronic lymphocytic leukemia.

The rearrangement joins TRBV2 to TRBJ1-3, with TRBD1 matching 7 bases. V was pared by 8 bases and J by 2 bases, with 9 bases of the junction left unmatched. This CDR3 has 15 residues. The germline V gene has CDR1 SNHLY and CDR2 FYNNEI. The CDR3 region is CASVKQGIPGNTIYF. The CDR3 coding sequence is TGTGCCAGCGTAAAACAGGGGATTCCTGGAAACACCATATATTTT.

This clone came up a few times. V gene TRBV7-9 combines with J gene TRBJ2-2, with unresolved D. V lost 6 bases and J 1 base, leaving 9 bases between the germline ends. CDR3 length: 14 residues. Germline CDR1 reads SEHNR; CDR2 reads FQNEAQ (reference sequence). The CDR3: CASRSVLNTGELFF. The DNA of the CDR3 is TGTGCCAGCAGGTCTGTGTTGAACACCGGGGAGCTGTTTTTT.

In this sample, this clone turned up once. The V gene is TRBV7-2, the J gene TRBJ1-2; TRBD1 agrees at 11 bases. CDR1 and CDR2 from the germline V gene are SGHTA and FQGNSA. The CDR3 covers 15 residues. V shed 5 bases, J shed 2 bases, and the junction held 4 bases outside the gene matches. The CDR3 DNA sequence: TGTGCCAGCAGCCGCGGGACAGGGGGAAACTATGGCTACACCTTC. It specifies CASSRGTGGNYGYTF.

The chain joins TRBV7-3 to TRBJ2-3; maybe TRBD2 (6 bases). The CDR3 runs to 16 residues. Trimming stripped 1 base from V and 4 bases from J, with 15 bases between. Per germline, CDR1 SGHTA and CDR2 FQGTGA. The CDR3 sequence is CASSLRGRGGSDTQYF. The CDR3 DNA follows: TGTGCCAGCAGCTTAAGAGGGAGAGGAGGGTCAGATACGCAGTATTTT.

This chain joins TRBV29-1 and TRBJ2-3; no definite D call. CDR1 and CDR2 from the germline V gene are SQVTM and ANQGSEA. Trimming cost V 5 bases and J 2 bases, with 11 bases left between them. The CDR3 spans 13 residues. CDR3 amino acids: CSVLGIFTDTQYF. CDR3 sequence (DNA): TGCAGCGTTTTGGGTATCTTCACAGATACGCAGTATTTT.

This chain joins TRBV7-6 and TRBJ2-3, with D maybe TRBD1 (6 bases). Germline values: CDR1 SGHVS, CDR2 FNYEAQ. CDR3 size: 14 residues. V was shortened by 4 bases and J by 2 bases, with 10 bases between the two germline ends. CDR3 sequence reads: CASSSDRLTDTQYF. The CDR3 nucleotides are TGTGCCAGCAGCTCGGACAGACTCACAGATACGCAGTATTTT.

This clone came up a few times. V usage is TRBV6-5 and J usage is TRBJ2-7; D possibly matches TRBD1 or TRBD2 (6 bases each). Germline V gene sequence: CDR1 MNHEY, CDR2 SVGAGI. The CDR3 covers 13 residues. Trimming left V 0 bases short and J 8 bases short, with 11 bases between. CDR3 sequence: CASSYSTGAQQYF. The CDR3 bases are TGTGCCAGCAGTTACTCGACGGGGGCTCAGCAGTACTTC.

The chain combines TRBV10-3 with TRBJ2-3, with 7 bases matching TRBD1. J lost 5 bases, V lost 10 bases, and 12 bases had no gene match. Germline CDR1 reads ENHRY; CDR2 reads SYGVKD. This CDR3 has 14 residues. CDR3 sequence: CATRRQGDLDTQYF. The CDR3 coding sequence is TGTGCCACCCGTCGACAGGGAGATTTAGATACGCAGTATTTT.